The TCR beta chain described here comes from a study of shared clonotypes between healthy human individuals. Study-wide results and caveats: Naive CD4 clonotype sharing across a few donors was around 5%.

Cells designated naive CD8 were CD45RO-negative and were positively selected for CCR7, with terminally differentiated effector memory CD45RA+ cells excluded. Trimming removed 6 bases from V and 1 base from J; junction bases left unmatched: 5. The CDR3 sequence is 14 residues long. Looked up from germline, CDR1 is MNHNS and CDR2 is SASEGT. For this clone: Its antigen is still unknown.

The data were produced by immunoSEQ multiplex PCR, yet TCRdb's version contains in-frame clones alone and is incomplete. The sample consists of roughly 890,000 clones, 92% of them appearing once. The sequenced material came from naive CD8+ T cells sorted from blood. The V and J genes are TRBV6-1 and TRBJ2-7; 8 bases line up with TRBD1. This receptor was obtained from a man aged 25-45 years in good health. The CDR3 loop is CASREWDRSYEQYF. The CDR3 coding sequence is TGTGCCAGCAGAGAGTGGGACAGGTCCTACGAGCAGTACTTC.